Given below is one T cell receptor (beta chain) in context. As yet, its antigen is unknown. The V and J ends lost 2 bases and 0 bases respectively, with 13 bases between them. There are 16 residues in the CDR3. Germline V CDR1 and CDR2: MNHEY, SVGAGI. The source of the sample is a study of T cell responses to AZD1222 COVID-19 vaccine. Study-level findings and limits: Spike was spanned by vaccine-associated CD4 TCRs, with dominance at 160-218 and 743-854. White British ancestry dominated among donors, who included more females, and clonal diversity was possibly underestimated.

Using immunoSEQ multiplex PCR, the repertoire was profiled, and TCRdb retains in-frame clones only, with some absent. The repertoire consists of 130,000 to 150,000 clones, with under 95% occurring once and the leading ten covering 2.5% to 3.5%. This chain joins TRBV6-5 and TRBJ1-1, with D tentatively TRBD1 (6 bases). The sequence came from an adult in good health. This material consisted of peripheral blood, taken on day 0 of AZD1222 vaccination. CDR3 protein: CASSYRTESMNTEAFF. In nucleotides, the CDR3 is TGTGCCAGCAGTTACCGGACAGAGTCAATGAACACTGAAGCTTTCTTT.